These 9 T cell receptor beta chains were sequenced from one sample in a study of PD-1 blockade in classical Hodgkin lymphoma. Here immunoSEQ multiplex PCR was the method, and the copy in TCRdb shows in-frame clones only, minus some. The table lists 40,000 to 55,000 clones, 88% of them singletons. Each patient experienced a relapse that followed autologous stem cell transplantation, and brentuximab vedotin exposure varied. The sequencing used peripheral blood mononuclear cells (PBMCs), collected at baseline. The origin of the receptors is a human donor with classical Hodgkin lymphoma.

This sequence joins TRBV29-1 and TRBJ2-5; maybe TRBD1 (6 bases). Germline V gene sequence: CDR1 SQVTM, CDR2 ANQGSEA. The CDR3 sequence is 13 residues long. V shed 8 bases and J shed 1 base, with 14 bases lying between them. The CDR3 here is CSLRTAIQETQYF. The CDR3 nucleotides read TGCAGCTTGAGGACAGCAATCCAAGAGACCCAGTACTTC.

The V call is TRBV6-1, the J call TRBJ2-6; D is ambiguous. Trimming took 11 bases from V and 1 from J, leaving 15 bases between them. The germline V gene encodes CDR1 MNHNS and CDR2 SASEGT. The CDR3 is 15 amino acids. The CDR3 loop reads CAPRRVGSGANVLTF. The CDR3 DNA follows: TGTGCCCCTCGAAGGGTCGGGTCTGGGGCCAACGTCCTGACTTTC.

The CDR3 DNA is TGTGCCAGCATGATAGCGGGAGGGCGCAATGAGCAGTTCTTC. Protein sequence: CASMIAGGRNEQFF. The chain employs TRBV6-1 and TRBJ2-1, with 11 bases fitting TRBD2. Trimming at V came to 7 bases and at J to 6 bases, leaving 5 bases not matched to a gene. Germline V CDR1 and CDR2: MNHNS, SASEGT. CDR3 length: 14 amino acids.

The rearrangement links TRBV28 to TRBJ1-3; D might be TRBD1 (5 bases). Trimming left V 6 bases short and J 0 bases short, with 15 bases between. Looked up from germline, CDR1 is MDHEN and CDR2 is SYDVKM. The CDR3 is 16 amino acids. CDR3 protein: CASRAHGTASGNTIYF. The DNA of the CDR3 is TGTGCCAGCAGGGCCCACGGGACGGCCTCTGGAAACACCATATATTTT.

The chain joins TRBV5-1 to TRBJ1-1; D uncertain. Germline CDR1 is SGHRS and CDR2 is YFSETQ. Trimming removed 0 bases from V and 1 base from J, with 7 bases in between. This CDR3 contains 14 residues. The CDR3 coding sequence is TGCGCCAGCAGCTTGGTTGCAGGGAACACTGAAGCTTTCTTT. Translating gives CASSLVAGNTEAFF.

The rearrangement joins TRBV5-4 to TRBJ2-1, with D possibly being TRBD1 (5 bases). Germline V CDR1 and CDR2: SGHNT, YYREEE (reference sequence). The CDR3 consists of 13 residues. Trimming shortened V by 6 bases and J by 3 bases, and 10 bases separated the two germline ends. CDR3 loop: CASMDTRYNEQFF. CDR3 coding DNA: TGTGCCAGCATGGACACCCGCTACAATGAGCAGTTCTTC.

This rearrangement joins TRBV11-1 to TRBJ2-7; D not certain. CDR3 length: 13 residues. Germline values: CDR1 SGHAT, CDR2 FQDESV (reference sequence). Deletions cut 0 bases from V and 3 bases from J, with 6 bases between. Here the CDR3 reads CASSLAPDYEQYF. The CDR3 DNA sequence: TGTGCCAGCAGCTTAGCGCCAGACTACGAGCAGTACTTC. Drawing the rest from reference TRBV11-1 and TRBJ2-7, the complete variable domain is EAEVAQSPRYKITEKSQAVAFWCDPISGHATLYWYRQILGQGPELLVQFQDESVVDDSQLPKDRFSAERLKGVDSTLKIQPAELGDSAMYLCASSLAPDYEQYFGPGTRLTVT.

The chain is built from TRBV7-9 and TRBJ1-5; D is unresolved. CDR1 and CDR2 (germline): SEHNR, FQNEAQ (reference sequence). This CDR3 has 14 amino acids. V lost 1 base and J 3 bases, leaving 7 bases between the germline ends. CDR3 in DNA: TGTGCCAGCAGCTTAGACGGATTCAATCAGCCCCAGCATTTT. This encodes CASSLDGFNQPQHF.

The chain employs TRBV5-1 and TRBJ1-2; no reliable D call. The CDR3 contains 14 residues. The ends were cut back, 3 bases at V and 0 bases at J, with 9 bases in the middle. Germline assignment: CDR1 SGHRS and CDR2 YFSETQ. CDR3 in amino acids: CASSSEGANYGYTF. CDR3 nucleotides: TGCGCCAGCAGCTCAGAGGGAGCTAACTATGGCTACACCTTC.